What follows are 15 T cell receptor beta chains derived from one specimen sequenced in a study of T-cell memory formation after mild COVID-19 (dated by TCRdb to about 2021). Library generation was performed with 5' RACE. Sequencing instrument: Illumina NovaSeq 6000. TCRdb reworked the public reads: Q25 trimming with fastp, MiXCR clone assembly, productive beta chains retained. Entries that share a CDR3 protein sequence are merged under the most common genes and DNA. The sample includes about 430,000 distinct CDR3 sequences, with 15% to 20% observed a single time. 20% to 25% of the sample is in the top ten clones. The sequenced sample consisted of PBMCs or a T cell subset sorted from them (not recorded which). These receptors all come from a young man who had mild COVID-19 (a few samples of this study predate the infection). The sample titles of this study are shuffled in the database, so cell type and time point are left out; the donor was told from shared clones.

The chain links TRBV20-1 to TRBJ1-6, with D possibly matching TRBD1 (5 bases). V lost 3 bases, J lost 7 bases, and 16 bases lay in between. This CDR3 spans 15 amino acids. CDR1 and CDR2 (germline): DFQATT, SNEGSKA (reference sequence). In DNA, the CDR3 is TGCAGTGCTAGCCTCACCAGTCAGGGAAATTCACCCCTCCACTTT. Translation gives CSASLTSQGNSPLHF.

Points on this clonotype: This may stem from a read error, because a much larger clone lies one nucleotide away. The chain has TRBV13 and TRBJ2-1; 9 bases agree with TRBD1. The CDR3 length is 15 residues. Germline CDR1 and CDR2: PRHDT and FYEKMQ (reference sequence). The chain's CDR3 is CASSAAGQGYTEQFF. CDR3 nucleotide sequence: TGTGCCAGCAGCGCAGCTGGACAGGGGTACACTGAGCAGTTCTTC.

The sample holds a few counts of this clonotype. The chain joins TRBV7-9 to TRBJ1-1; a possible D gene is TRBD1 (5 bases). Trimming stripped 5 bases from V and 8 bases from J, with 15 bases between. The CDR3 covers 13 residues. The germline V gene encodes CDR1 SEHNR and CDR2 FQNEAQ (reference sequence). The CDR3 region is CASSPARRTEAFF. As DNA, the CDR3 is TGTGCCAGCAGCCCAGCGAGACGGACAGAAGCTTTCTTT.

In its sample, this clonotype was seen a few times. The chain recombines TRBV2 with TRBJ2-5, with D hard to call. V lost 3 bases and J 9 bases, leaving 8 bases between the germline ends. The CDR3 spans 11 residues. CDR1 is SNHLY and CDR2 is FYNNEI in the germline V gene. CDR3 amino acids: CASSDSEPQYF. The DNA for the CDR3 is TGTGCCAGCAGTGACTCGGAACCCCAGTACTTC. Complete variable domain (other parts from reference TRBV2 and TRBJ2-5): EPEVTQTPSHQVTQMGQEVILRCVPISNHLYFYWYRQILGQKVEFLVSFYNNEISEKSEIFDDQFSVERPDGSNFTLKIRSTKLEDSAMYFCASSDSEPQYFGPGTRLLVL.

This clonotype was counted only a few times. V and J are TRBV5-1 and TRBJ2-1; D unclear. Deletions cut 0 bases from V and 10 bases from J, with 11 bases between. Per the germline V gene, CDR1 is SGHRS and CDR2 is YFSETQ. The CDR3 totals 13 residues. The CDR3 is CASSLVGTEEQFF. As DNA, the CDR3 is TGCGCCAGCAGCTTGGTAGGTACGGAGGAGCAGTTCTTC.

This clonotype has only a few counts. In DNA form, the CDR3 reads TGCGCCAGCAGCCGCCAGCGGGGTGTGGGTCAGCCCCAGCATTTT. As protein: CASSRQRGVGQPQHF. This chain connects TRBV4-3 to TRBJ1-5; no definite D call. Trimming removed 4 bases from V and 6 bases from J, with 16 bases in between. The CDR3 length is 15 residues. Germline CDR1 reads LGHNA; CDR2 reads YSLEER.

The chain couples TRBV28 to TRBJ1-3; D not resolved. V was shortened by 3 bases and J by 3 bases, with 3 bases between the two germline ends. CDR1 MDHEN and CDR2 SYDVKM come from the germline V gene. The CDR3 loop spans 12 amino acids. The CDR3 DNA reads as TGTGCCAGCAGTTTCAATGGAAACACCATATATTTT. This codes for CASSFNGNTIYF.

This chain connects TRBV20-1 to TRBJ1-1; tentative D call: TRBD1 (5 bases). Germline CDR1 reads DFQATT; CDR2 reads SNEGSKA (reference sequence). V lost 1 base to trimming and J lost 7 bases, with 19 bases between them. CDR3 length equals 15 residues. This chain's CDR3 is CSARVRVSSGGEAFF. The CDR3, as DNA: TGCAGTGCTAGAGTCAGGGTTAGTTCTGGTGGTGAAGCTTTCTTT.

J is TRBJ1-1 and V is TRBV2; D not certain. The V gene lost 7 bases and the J gene lost 4 bases, with 16 bases spanning the gap. The CDR3 contains 14 residues. Germline-derived CDR1 and CDR2 are SNHLY and FYNNEI. The CDR3 loop reads CASMYAEAATEAFF. The CDR3 DNA follows: TGTGCCAGCATGTATGCAGAGGCTGCCACTGAAGCTTTCTTT.

The gene calls are TRBV4-1 and TRBJ1-3; 7 nucleotides align to TRBD1. Germline V gene lookup returns CDR1 MGHRA and CDR2 YSYEKL. The CDR3 loop spans 15 amino acids. V lost 4 bases, J lost 4 bases, and 7 bases stayed unmatched. CDR3 protein: CASSPWRGQGNTIYF. As DNA, the CDR3 is TGCGCCAGCAGCCCCTGGAGGGGGCAAGGAAACACCATATATTTT.

This clonotype was found a few times. This chain uses TRBV30 with TRBJ2-7; D gene uncertain. With 1 base removed from V and 4 bases from J, the gap between germline ends came to 5 bases. The germline gives CDR1 GTSNPN, CDR2 SVGIG (reference sequence). This CDR3 spans 11 amino acids. The CDR3 region has the DNA TGTGCCTGGAGTGCTATGTACGAGCAGTACTTC. Translation gives CAWSAMYEQYF.

The rearrangement uses TRBV6-6 and TRBJ2-7, with 11 bases aligning to TRBD2. The CDR3 covers 16 residues. V shed 5 bases, J shed 1 base, and the junction held 7 bases outside the gene matches. CDR1 is MNHNY and CDR2 is SVGAGI in the germline V gene (reference sequence). CDR3 loop: CASSLTGTSGSYEQYF. The CDR3 DNA reads TGTGCCAGCAGTCTCACCGGGACTAGCGGATCCTACGAGCAGTACTTC.

This clonotype was recorded once. This chain connects TRBV12-3 or TRBV12-4 to TRBJ2-3; TRBD1 agrees at 10 bases. The CDR3 contains 15 residues. Unmatched junction bases numbered 8, after V lost 5 bases and J lost 6 bases. The CDR3: CASSRAGQGIDTQYF. Written as DNA, the CDR3 is TGTGCCAGCAGTCGAGCGGGACAGGGGATCGATACGCAGTATTTT.

The table lists this clonotype with a few counts. The chain links TRBV7-9 to TRBJ2-3; D is ambiguous. The germline CDR1 and CDR2 sequences are SEHNR and FQNEAQ (reference sequence). The germline V and J ends were trimmed by 0 bases and 6 bases, with 13 bases remaining between them. The CDR3 contains 15 residues. The CDR3 bases are TGTGCCAGCAGCTTAGCGCCTATCCTAGGGGATACGCAGTATTTT. It codes for CASSLAPILGDTQYF.

This clonotype was detected many times. The V call is TRBV5-6, the J call TRBJ2-1; tentative D call: TRBD1 (7 bases). CDR3 length: 13 residues. Trimming removed 7 bases at V and 5 bases at J, with 13 bases between. Germline values: CDR1 SGHDT, CDR2 YYEEEE. The CDR3 sequence: CASRQGGNNEQFF. The DNA of the CDR3 is TGTGCCAGCCGACAGGGAGGCAACAATGAGCAGTTCTTC. Drawing the rest from reference TRBV5-6 and TRBJ2-1, the complete variable domain is DAGVTQSPTHLIKTRGQQVTLRCSPKSGHDTVSWYQQALGQGPQFIFQYYEEEERQRGNFPDRFSGHQFPNYSSELNVNALLLGDSALYLCASRQGGNNEQFFGPGTRLTVL.